The 23 T cell receptor beta chains given below trace back to one sample, sequenced in a study of blood T cells in healthy people across ages. Using a J-beta primer mix together with a sample-barcoded 5' primer, a second PCR was run for roughly 6 to 11 cycles. MiXCR, applied by TCRdb to the 5' RACE reads, yields one record per CDR3 protein. The repertoire consists of just under 900,000 distinct CDR3 sequences, with around 30% occurring once and the leading ten covering about 18%. Specimen: blood. The receptors were gathered from a woman aged 80 or over in good health.

The sample holds many counts of this clonotype. The V gene is TRBV7-2, the J gene TRBJ2-1; D is perhaps TRBD1 (5 bases). CDR1 is SGHTA, CDR2 FQGNSA, per germline. The CDR3 consists of 12 residues. Trimming took off 8 bases at V and 8 bases at J, with 13 bases between the two ends. Here the CDR3 reads CASVTGLDEQFF. CDR3 bases: TGTGCCAGCGTTACAGGTTTGGATGAGCAGTTCTTC.

There are many counts of this clonotype. The V call is TRBV20-1, the J call TRBJ2-7, with 8 bases that match TRBD2. J was trimmed by 6 bases and V by 6 bases; bases with no gene match: 7. The germline V gene encodes CDR1 DFQATT and CDR2 SNEGSKA (reference sequence). The CDR3 extends over 12 amino acids. This CDR3 is CSAKSGGGEQYF. CDR3 sequence (DNA): TGCAGTGCCAAGAGCGGGGGAGGCGAGCAGTACTTC.

This clonotype was counted only a few times. Given a much more abundant clone one base away, this may be a read error. This chain links TRBV7-2 with TRBJ2-1; D possibly uses TRBD1 or TRBD2 (5 bases each). The V and J ends lost 1 base and 13 bases respectively, with 17 bases between them. The CDR3 totals 14 residues. Germline CDR1 is SGHTA and CDR2 is FQGNSA. CDR3 residues: CASSLGDGKETQFF. The DNA of the CDR3 is TGTGCCAGCAGCTTAGGGGACGGCAAAGAGACCCAGTTCTTC.

This chain links TRBV5-5 with TRBJ2-2, with TRBD1 identical over 9 bases. CDR3 size: 16 residues. Germline CDR1 and CDR2: SGHKS and YYEKEE (reference sequence). J gave up 6 bases and V 3 bases, and 9 bases lay outside the gene matches. The CDR3 is CASSSPQGAVSGELFF. CDR3 coding DNA: TGTGCCAGCAGCTCTCCACAGGGGGCCGTCTCCGGGGAGCTGTTTTTT.

This clonotype was observed many times. J is TRBJ1-6 and V is TRBV10-3; TRBD1 might be the D (5 bases). Between the trimmed V and J ends, which lost 10 bases and 6 bases, there was a span of 13 bases. This CDR3 comprises 13 residues. CDR1 and CDR2 from the germline V gene are ENHRY and SYGVKD. CDR3 coding DNA: TGTGCCACCTCGGGACGGCCTAATTCACCCCTCCACTTT. It translates to CATSGRPNSPLHF.

In this sample, this clonotype turned up many times. This rearrangement joins TRBV7-2 to TRBJ2-1; D is perhaps TRBD2 (5 bases). This CDR3 region has 19 residues. V lost 4 bases and J 6 bases, leaving 28 bases between the germline ends. CDR1 SGHTA and CDR2 FQGNSA come from the germline V gene. CDR3 coding DNA: TGTGCCAGCAGCTCCATGAGGGCTGCGAACATCTTTGGTAGCAATGAGCAGTTCTTC. Amino acid sequence: CASSSMRAANIFGSNEQFF.

This clonotype was seen ten or more times. The chain couples TRBV12-3 or TRBV12-4 to TRBJ2-1, with 10 bases aligning to TRBD1. Trimming cost V 4 bases and J 15 bases; bases outside gene matches: 6. This CDR3 has 12 residues. CDR3 in DNA: TGTGCCAGCAGTTCCCCGGGACAGGGGCTGTTCTTC. Translating gives CASSSPGQGLFF.

V and J are TRBV7-2 and TRBJ2-1; tentatively, D is TRBD1 (5 bases). Germline CDR1 is SGHTA and CDR2 is FQGNSA. The CDR3 extends over 13 amino acids. Trimming cost V 5 bases and J 4 bases, with 9 bases left between them. The CDR3 spells CASSDQGYNEQFF. CDR3 in DNA: TGTGCCAGCAGCGACCAGGGATACAATGAGCAGTTCTTC.

In its sample, this clonotype was seen many times. The chain employs TRBV5-3 and TRBJ2-7; TRBD1 matches at 7 bases. TRBV5-3 is an ORF, and what it does is uncertain. The V segment lost 3 bases and the J segment 0 bases; nucleotides outside the gene matches: 9. The CDR3 is made up of 16 amino acids. The CDR3 reads CARSSKPGTASYEQYF. CDR3 sequence (DNA): TGTGCCAGAAGCTCGAAGCCTGGGACAGCCTCCTACGAGCAGTACTTC.

This clonotype came up a few times. This rearrangement joins TRBV2 to TRBJ1-5, with D perhaps TRBD1 (5 bases). The CDR3 length is 13 residues. V gave up 7 bases and J gave up 6 bases, with 13 bases separating them. CDR1 SNHLY and CDR2 FYNNEI come from the germline V gene. Written as DNA, the CDR3 is TGTGCCAGCAATGGGGGTAAAAGTCAGCCCCAGCATTTT. Its protein is CASNGGKSQPQHF.

This clonotype was recorded a few times. The J gene is TRBJ2-1, the V gene TRBV11-2, with 15 bases that match TRBD2. The germline V gene has CDR1 SGHAT and CDR2 FQNNGV. V gave up 1 base and J gave up 9 bases; unmatched junction bases: 7. There are 17 residues in the CDR3. The CDR3 coding sequence is TGTGCCAGCAGCTTAGCCAGGACTAGCGGGGGGGCCGCTGAGCAGTTCTTC. Translating gives CASSLARTSGGAAEQFF. The variable domain in full, completed from reference TRBV11-2 and TRBJ2-1, reads EAGVAQSPRYKIIEKRQSVAFWCNPISGHATLYWYQQILGQGPKLLIQFQNNGVVDDSQLPKDRFSAERLKGVDSTLKIQPAKLEDSAVYLCASSLARTSGGAAEQFFGPGTRLTVL.

The V gene is TRBV6-6, the J gene TRBJ2-1; possibly TRBD2 for D (6 bases). Trimming pared 6 bases from V and 6 bases from J, leaving 18 bases between. The CDR3 is made up of 15 amino acids. Germline V gives CDR1 MNHNY, CDR2 SVGAGI (reference sequence). The CDR3 nucleotides are TGTGCCAGCAGCCTAGGAGGGACCCCAATCAATGAGCAGTTCTTC. Amino acids: CASSLGGTPINEQFF.

The gene calls are TRBV5-1 and TRBJ2-2; D gene uncertain. CDR1 is SGHRS and CDR2 is YFSETQ in the germline V gene. The CDR3 is 15 amino acids. V lost 1 base and J 2 bases, leaving 9 bases between the germline ends. The CDR3 is CASSLKEDNTGELFF. CDR3 DNA: TGCGCCAGCAGCTTGAAGGAAGACAACACCGGGGAGCTGTTTTTT. Based on the CDR3 plus reference TRBV5-1 and TRBJ2-2, the full variable domain is KAGVTQTPRYLIKTRGQQVTLSCSPISGHRSVSWYQQTPGQGLQFLFEYFSETQRNKGNFPGRFSGRQFSNSRSEMNVSTLELGDSALYLCASSLKEDNTGELFFGEGSRLTVL.

The chain uses TRBV6-1 and TRBJ2-7; D not resolved. Germline V lookup: CDR1 MNHNS, CDR2 SASEGT. There are 13 residues in the CDR3. The V end lost 4 bases, the J end lost 3 bases, and 10 bases lay between the germline ends. CDR3 residues: CASSGGSGYEQYF. In DNA, the CDR3 is TGTGCCAGCAGTGGTGGCAGTGGCTACGAGCAGTACTTC.

The table lists this clonotype with a few counts. The V and J genes are TRBV6-6 and TRBJ1-1; D is undetermined. V was clipped by 4 bases and J by 1 base, with 13 bases between them. Germline V CDR1 and CDR2: MNHNY, SVGAGI (reference sequence). CDR3 length: 15 residues. DNA of the CDR3: TGTGCCAGCAGTTCAGACCGAACTAGGAACACTGAAGCTTTCTTT. Its translation is CASSSDRTRNTEAFF.

This clonotype was observed once. A junction end diverges from the germline sequence, so it may reflect a read error. V usage is TRBV5-1 and J usage is TRBJ2-6; TRBD1 or TRBD2 may be the D gene (5 bases each). Germline V gene sequence: CDR1 SGHRS, CDR2 YFSETQ. The CDR3 contains 17 residues. The CDR3 DNA reads TGCGCCAGCAGCGGCGGGCTAGCTGGCTCTGGGGCCAACGCCCTGACTTTC. Protein product: CASSGGLAGSGANALTF.

There are many counts of this clonotype. The chain couples TRBV12-3 or TRBV12-4 to TRBJ1-1; tentative D call: TRBD1 (6 bases). The CDR3 extends over 16 amino acids. V lost 4 bases and J 1 base, leaving 16 bases between the germline ends. The chain's CDR3 is CASSSNRVRRNTEAFF. Written as DNA, the CDR3 is TGTGCCAGCAGTTCAAACAGGGTTCGGAGGAACACTGAAGCTTTCTTT.

At least ten counts were recorded for this clonotype. This chain uses TRBV24-1 with TRBJ2-1; unclear D gene. CDR1 is KGHDR and CDR2 is SFDVKD in the germline V gene. The V end lost 3 bases, the J end lost 3 bases, and 5 bases lay between the germline ends. This CDR3 is 13 amino acids long. The CDR3 bases are TGTGCCACCAGTGATGGTAGCTACAATGAGCAGTTCTTC. Amino acids: CATSDGSYNEQFF.

A word on this clonotype: A read error may explain this, as a much larger clone is one base away. The V gene is TRBV14, the J gene TRBJ2-5; 11 bases fit TRBD2. Germline loops: CDR1 SGHDN, CDR2 FVKESK. This CDR3 has 16 residues. CDR3 in DNA: TGTGGCAGCAGCCAAGCGTTAGCGGGGGGGCGGAATGAGCAGTACTTC. This sequence encodes CGSSQALAGGRNEQYF.

This clonotype was recorded many times. The chain has TRBV9 and TRBJ2-3; a possible D gene is TRBD2 (7 bases). The ends were cut back, 4 bases at V and 2 bases at J, with 14 bases in the middle. The CDR3 loop spans 15 amino acids. Germline V gives CDR1 SGDLS, CDR2 YYNGEE. The CDR3, as DNA: TGTGCCAGCAGCTGGGCGGGGGCCTCCACAGATACGCAGTATTTT. As protein: CASSWAGASTDTQYF.

This clonotype was observed many times. The CDR3 spells CASSLLVIAGSKETQYF. For the CDR3, the DNA is TGTGCCAGCAGCTTATTGGTGATAGCGGGGTCTAAAGAGACCCAGTACTTC. The chain links TRBV7-2 to TRBJ2-5; 8 bases are shared with TRBD2. The CDR3 covers 17 residues. V shed 2 bases, J shed 3 bases, and the junction held 11 bases outside the gene matches. Germline V lookup: CDR1 SGHTA, CDR2 FQGNSA.

The sample holds many counts of this clonotype. J is TRBJ2-7 and V is TRBV5-1; 7 bases are a match to TRBD1. This CDR3 spans 14 amino acids. Germline CDR1 and CDR2: SGHRS and YFSETQ. V dropped 8 bases and J dropped 0; count of bases not matched to a gene: 8. CDR3 sequence reads: CASKGTANSYEQYF. DNA of the CDR3: TGCGCCAGTAAGGGGACAGCCAACTCCTACGAGCAGTACTTC.

This clonotype appeared many times. The chain links TRBV18 to TRBJ2-5; D is perhaps TRBD1 (5 bases). Germline CDR1 KGHSH, CDR2 LQKENI. Trimming stripped 1 base from V and 1 base from J, with 7 bases between. The CDR3 length is 14 residues. The CDR3 nucleotides are TGTGCCAGCTCACCACAGGGGATCCAAGAGACCCAGTACTTC. Protein sequence: CASSPQGIQETQYF.